Below are 20 T cell receptor beta chains sequenced from a single sample in a study of blood T cells in healthy people across ages. The second PCR ran roughly 6 to 11 cycles with a sample-barcoded 5' primer and J-beta primers. TCRdb fed the 5' RACE reads into MiXCR, producing one record per CDR3 protein. This sample yields around 780,000 distinct CDR3 sequences, of which about 56% are seen a single time; more than 25% belongs to the top ten. The sample consisted of blood. These receptors were taken from a man in his forties in good health.

The genes are TRBV5-1 and TRBJ1-2; 7 bases are a match to TRBD1. Germline assignment: CDR1 SGHRS and CDR2 YFSETQ. V lost 4 bases and J lost 8; bases outside the gene matches: 11. The CDR3 consists of 14 residues. CDR3 residues: CASSLLQGTDGYTF. In DNA form, the CDR3 reads TGCGCCAGCAGCCTCTTACAGGGGACCGACGGCTACACCTTC.

This chain uses TRBV20-1 with TRBJ2-7, with D hard to call. CDR3 length: 14 residues. Germline CDR1 and CDR2: DFQATT and SNEGSKA (reference sequence). V lost 4 bases to trimming and J lost 3 bases, with 16 bases between them. Here the CDR3 reads CSATDARTNYEQYF. The CDR3 DNA sequence: TGCAGTGCTACGGATGCTAGGACCAACTACGAGCAGTACTTC.

The V and J genes are TRBV4-3 and TRBJ2-3; D remains unclear. The germline V gene encodes CDR1 LGHNA and CDR2 YSLEER. Trimming took off 2 bases at V and 1 base at J, with 10 bases between the two ends. The CDR3 totals 15 residues. The CDR3 DNA reads as TGCGCCAGCAGCCAAATGGGAACTCGCACAGATACGCAGTATTTT. Protein sequence: CASSQMGTRTDTQYF.

This chain uses TRBV2 with TRBJ2-1; D gene uncertain. Trimming removed 9 bases from V and 4 bases from J, with 16 bases in between. From germline, CDR1 is SNHLY and CDR2 FYNNEI. The CDR3 totals 14 residues. CDR3: CASTFGKAYNEQFF. In DNA form, the CDR3 reads TGTGCCAGTACTTTTGGGAAAGCTTACAATGAGCAGTTCTTC. Combining the CDR3 with reference TRBV2 and TRBJ2-1 gives the whole variable domain EPEVTQTPSHQVTQMGQEVILRCVPISNHLYFYWYRQILGQKVEFLVSFYNNEISEKSEIFDDQFSVERPDGSNFTLKIRSTKLEDSAMYFCASTFGKAYNEQFFGPGTRLTVL.

This clonotype was seen a few times. The chain is built from TRBV29-1 and TRBJ2-7, with D unresolved. Germline lookup yields CDR1 SQVTM and CDR2 ANQGSEA. V gave up 6 bases and J gave up 3 bases, with 9 bases separating them. The CDR3 consists of 11 residues. The CDR3 here is CSVGYDYEQYF. In DNA form, the CDR3 reads TGCAGCGTAGGATATGACTACGAGCAGTACTTC.

The CDR3, as DNA: TGTGCCAGCAGTTTAACCCGGGGGAGTCATGGCTACACCTTC. Residues: CASSLTRGSHGYTF. The genes are TRBV12-3 or TRBV12-4 and TRBJ1-2, with D perhaps matching TRBD1 (5 bases). V was pared by 2 bases and J by 6 bases, with 13 bases between. This CDR3 is 14 amino acids long.

This clonotype appeared a single time. V and J are TRBV24-1 and TRBJ2-5; 7 bases match TRBD1. CDR1 and CDR2 (germline): KGHDR, SFDVKD. The V segment lost 4 bases and the J segment 1 base; nucleotides outside the gene matches: 2. There are 14 residues in the CDR3. CDR3 coding DNA: TGTGCCACCAGTGAGGACAGGAGCCAAGAGACCCAGTACTTC. Residues: CATSEDRSQETQYF.

The chain employs TRBV27 and TRBJ1-5, with D possibly TRBD1 on 5 matching bases. Trimming stripped 6 bases from V and 2 bases from J, with 11 bases between. Per germline, CDR1 MNHEY and CDR2 SMNVEV (reference sequence). The CDR3 covers 14 residues. The CDR3 region is CASRLGGGNQPQHF. For the CDR3, the DNA is TGTGCCAGCAGGTTAGGAGGGGGCAATCAGCCCCAGCATTTT.

This clonotype was found a few times. The chain couples TRBV24-1 to TRBJ2-3, with 10 bases matching TRBD1. Germline CDR1 KGHDR, CDR2 SFDVKD. With V trimmed by 4 bases and J by 3 bases, 3 bases remained unmatched. The CDR3 has 15 amino acids. The CDR3 DNA follows: TGTGCCACCAGTGACCGGGACAGGGGTACAGATACGCAGTATTTT. This codes for CATSDRDRGTDTQYF.

The gene calls are TRBV6-5 and TRBJ2-1; possible D gene TRBD1, 5 bases. V lost 5 bases and J 0 bases, leaving 14 bases between the germline ends. Germline lookup yields CDR1 MNHEY and CDR2 SVGAGI. The CDR3 totals 16 residues. For the CDR3, the DNA is TGTGCCAGCAGTCAAACAGGACCCAGCTCCTACAATGAGCAGTTCTTC. Translation: CASSQTGPSSYNEQFF.

The chain has TRBV4-1 and TRBJ2-4, with 11 bases aligning to TRBD2. Germline V gene lookup returns CDR1 MGHRA and CDR2 YSYEKL. The trim removed 0 bases at V and 6 bases at J, leaving 10 bases unmatched. CDR3 length equals 18 residues. CDR3 protein: CASSQDNTSGRGANIQYF. CDR3 bases: TGCGCCAGCAGCCAAGATAATACTAGCGGGAGAGGGGCAAACATTCAGTACTTC.

The genes are TRBV7-9 and TRBJ2-7; D unclear. The CDR3 contains 15 residues. The V gene's germline CDR1 is SEHNR and CDR2 FQNEAQ (reference sequence). V was cut by 5 bases and J by 4 bases, with 18 bases left in between. This CDR3 is CASSARQMISYEQYF. The CDR3 DNA is TGTGCCAGCAGCGCCCGACAAATGATTTCGTACGAGCAGTACTTC.

This clonotype came up a few times. This chain links TRBV7-2 with TRBJ2-7; TRBD1 matches at 11 bases. The length of the CDR3 is 16 residues. Germline V CDR1 and CDR2: SGHTA, FQGNSA. After removal of 6 bases from V and 1 base from J, the junction contained 8 bases not matched to a gene. This CDR3 is CASRPTGTGGSYEQYF. As DNA, the CDR3 is TGTGCCAGCAGGCCGACCGGGACAGGGGGTTCCTACGAGCAGTACTTC.

The chain recombines TRBV6-6 with TRBJ1-2, with D tentatively TRBD1 (5 bases). V was shortened by 0 bases and J by 3 bases, with 11 bases between the two germline ends. Germline V gene sequence: CDR1 MNHNY, CDR2 SVGAGI (reference sequence). The CDR3 consists of 15 residues. This chain's CDR3 is CASSYSGRDHYGYTF. The CDR3 nucleotides read TGTGCCAGCAGTTACTCTGGCAGGGATCACTATGGCTACACCTTC.

This clonotype was picked up a small number of times. The rearrangement joins TRBV7-9 to TRBJ2-4; either TRBD1 or TRBD2 may supply D (5 bases each). The germline V gene encodes CDR1 SEHNR and CDR2 FQNEAQ (reference sequence). The CDR3 length is 14 residues. The V end lost 1 base, the J end lost 7 bases, and 11 bases lay between the germline ends. Here the CDR3 reads CASSLVGVGNIQYF. The DNA for the CDR3 is TGTGCCAGCAGCTTAGTGGGGGTGGGGAACATTCAGTACTTC. The full variable domain, in which reference TRBV7-9 and TRBJ2-4 provide the parts outside the CDR3, is DTGVSQNPRHKITKRGQNVTFRCDPISEHNRLYWYRQTLGQGPEFLTYFQNEAQLEKSRLLSDRFSAERPKGSFSTLEIQRTEQGDSAMYLCASSLVGVGNIQYFGAGTRLSVL.

This clonotype is a singleton in its sample. This chain uses TRBV28 with TRBJ1-1; D call uncertain. There are 14 residues in the CDR3. The germline CDR1 and CDR2 sequences are MDHEN and SYDVKM. V was trimmed by 5 bases and J by 5 bases, leaving 15 bases between them. For the CDR3, the DNA is TGTGCCAGCAGTCCACCGGTGGTCGGGACTGAAGCTTTCTTT. Protein product: CASSPPVVGTEAFF.

J is TRBJ2-7 and V is TRBV12-3 or TRBV12-4; 8 nucleotides align to TRBD2. The CDR3 sequence is 15 residues long. Germline trimming cut 5 bases from V and 3 bases from J; bases unmatched to any gene: 9. The CDR3 region is CASSPGLENYYEQYF. CDR3 nucleotides: TGTGCCAGCAGTCCGGGACTAGAGAATTACTACGAGCAGTACTTC.

This chain connects TRBV28 to TRBJ2-7, with D possibly being TRBD1 (6 bases). The CDR3 runs 14 residues. V dropped 7 bases and J dropped 3 bases, with 16 bases sitting between them. CDR1 is MDHEN and CDR2 is SYDVKM in the germline V gene. CDR3 protein: CASKSDRPHYEQYF. DNA for the CDR3: TGTGCCAGCAAATCGGACAGACCCCACTACGAGCAGTACTTC. Full variable domain (rest looked up from reference TRBV28 and TRBJ2-7): DVKVTQSSRYLVKRTGEKVFLECVQDMDHENMFWYRQDPGLGLRLIYFSYDVKMKEKGDIPEGYSVSREKKERFSLILESASTNQTSMYLCASKSDRPHYEQYFGPGTRLTVT.

To note about this clonotype: A junction end diverges from the germline sequence, so it may reflect a read error. This chain links TRBV5-1 with TRBJ2-5; the D gene is possibly TRBD1 (5 bases). Germline CDR1 reads SGHRS; CDR2 reads YFSETQ. This CDR3 is 12 amino acids long. For the CDR3, the DNA is TGCGCCAGCAGTTTGGACATGTCGGAGCAGTACTTC. It specifies CASSLDMSEQYF.

This clonotype occurred a few times. The rearrangement links TRBV20-1 to TRBJ2-7; the D is unclear. Trimming pared 6 bases from V and 3 bases from J, leaving 15 bases between. The CDR3 sequence is 13 residues long. Germline V gene lookup returns CDR1 DFQATT and CDR2 SNEGSKA (reference sequence). The DNA of the CDR3 is TGCAGTGCCCAGAGCAGCCGGTTCTACGAGCAGTACTTC. It yields the protein CSAQSSRFYEQYF.